This TCR beta chain derives from a study of blood T cell repertoires in COVID-19. Study-wide background: Material from acute and convalescent COVID-19 was sourced from the United States, Italy and Spain. Nucleic acid was either cDNA or gDNA, and it came from T cells, B-cell-depleted T cells, or PBMCs.

The Seattle patients, enrolled during active infection, were followed longitudinally. As handled by the study authors: Reference gene primer amplification in the assay estimated nucleated cell counts. TCRdb keeps only in-frame clones here, not all; method: immunoSEQ multiplex PCR. V and J calls and clone size are those listed in that table; D and trimming were worked out from the DNA. The sample has about 170,000 clones; around 90% are singletons. Between the trimmed V and J ends, which lost 1 base and 1 base, there was a span of 8 bases. CDR3 length: 15 residues. Germline V gene sequence: CDR1 LGHDT, CDR2 YNNKEL (reference sequence).

The sequence derives from an elderly woman with COVID-19, enrolled during active disease. Sequencing was done on a sample of peripheral blood. V gene TRBV3-1 (or the pseudogene TRBV3-2) combines with J gene TRBJ1-5, with D unclear. CDR3 nucleotides: TGTGCCAGCAGCCAAGCCCCGGGAAGCAATCAGCCCCAGCATTTT. As protein: CASSQAPGSNQPQHF.